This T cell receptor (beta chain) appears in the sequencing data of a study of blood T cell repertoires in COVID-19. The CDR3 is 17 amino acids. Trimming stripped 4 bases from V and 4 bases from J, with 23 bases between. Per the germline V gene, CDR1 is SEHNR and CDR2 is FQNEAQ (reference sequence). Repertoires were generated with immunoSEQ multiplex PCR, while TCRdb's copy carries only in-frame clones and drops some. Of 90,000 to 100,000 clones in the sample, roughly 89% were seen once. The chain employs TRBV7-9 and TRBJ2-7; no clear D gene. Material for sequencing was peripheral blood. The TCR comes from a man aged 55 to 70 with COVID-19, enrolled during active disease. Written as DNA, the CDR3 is TGTGCCAGCAGCTCGGCGAAGCGACTTAGGTCCGGGTACGAGCAGTACTTC. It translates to CASSSAKRLRSGYEQYF.